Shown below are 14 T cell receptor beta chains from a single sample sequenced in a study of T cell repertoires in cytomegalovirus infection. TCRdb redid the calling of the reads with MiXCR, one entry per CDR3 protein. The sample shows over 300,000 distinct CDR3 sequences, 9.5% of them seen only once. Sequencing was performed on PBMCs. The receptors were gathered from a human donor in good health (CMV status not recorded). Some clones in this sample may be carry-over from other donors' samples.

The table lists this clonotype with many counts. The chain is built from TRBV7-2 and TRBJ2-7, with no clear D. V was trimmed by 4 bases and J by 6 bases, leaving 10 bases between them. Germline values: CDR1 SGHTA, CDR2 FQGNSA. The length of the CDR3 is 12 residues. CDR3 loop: CASSSLRSEQYF. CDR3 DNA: TGTGCCAGCAGCTCGCTACGTAGCGAGCAGTACTTC.

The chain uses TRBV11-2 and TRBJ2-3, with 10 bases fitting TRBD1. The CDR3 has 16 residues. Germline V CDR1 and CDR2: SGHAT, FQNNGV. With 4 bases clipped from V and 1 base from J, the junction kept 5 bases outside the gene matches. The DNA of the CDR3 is TGTGCCAGCAGCTCAAGACAGGGGGCTGGCACAGATACGCAGTATTTT. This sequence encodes CASSSRQGAGTDTQYF.

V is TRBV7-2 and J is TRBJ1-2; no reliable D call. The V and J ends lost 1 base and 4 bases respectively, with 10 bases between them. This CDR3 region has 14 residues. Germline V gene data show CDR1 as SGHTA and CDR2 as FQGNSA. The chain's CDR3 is CASSLDGSVYGYTF. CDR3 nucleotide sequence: TGTGCCAGCAGCTTAGACGGCAGCGTCTATGGCTACACCTTC. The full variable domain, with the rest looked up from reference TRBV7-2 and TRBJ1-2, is GAGVSQSPSNKVTEKGKDVELRCDPISGHTALYWYRQSLGQGLEFLIYFQGNSAPDKSGLPSDRFSAERTGGSVSTLTIQRTQQEDSAVYLCASSLDGSVYGYTFGSGTRLTVV.

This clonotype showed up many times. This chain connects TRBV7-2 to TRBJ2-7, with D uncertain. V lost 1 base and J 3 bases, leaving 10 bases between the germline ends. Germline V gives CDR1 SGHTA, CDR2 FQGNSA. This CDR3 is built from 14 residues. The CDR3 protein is CASSLEVGRYEQYF. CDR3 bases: TGTGCCAGCAGCTTAGAGGTAGGGCGCTACGAGCAGTACTTC.

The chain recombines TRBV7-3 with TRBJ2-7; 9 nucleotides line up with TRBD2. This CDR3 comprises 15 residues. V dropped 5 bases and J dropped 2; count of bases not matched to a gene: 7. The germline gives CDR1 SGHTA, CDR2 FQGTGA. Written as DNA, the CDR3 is TGTGCCAGCAGCGATAAGCGGGGGGCCCCCTACGAGCAGTACTTC. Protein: CASSDKRGAPYEQYF.

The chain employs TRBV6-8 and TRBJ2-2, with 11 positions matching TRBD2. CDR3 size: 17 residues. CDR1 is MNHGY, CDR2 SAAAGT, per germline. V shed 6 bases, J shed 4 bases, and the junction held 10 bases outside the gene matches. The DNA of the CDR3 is TGTGCCAGCAGAAGACTAGCGGGAAAGTTGGGCACCGGGGAGCTGTTTTTT. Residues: CASRRLAGKLGTGELFF.

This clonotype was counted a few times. CDR3 in amino acids: CASKGSAKKLFF. The CDR3 DNA is TGTGCCAGCAAGGGGTCGGCGAAAAAACTGTTTTTT. V gene TRBV6-5 combines with J gene TRBJ1-4; D is perhaps TRBD1 (5 bases). The V gene's germline CDR1 is MNHEY and CDR2 SVGAGI. V lost 7 bases and J lost 9, with 12 bases in between. The CDR3 is 12 amino acids.

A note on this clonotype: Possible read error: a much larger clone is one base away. The CDR3 protein is CASRFPGTSVNERFF. The CDR3 bases are TGTGCCAGCAGGTTCCCCGGGACTAGCGTCAATGAGCGGTTCTTC. The chain uses TRBV12-3 or TRBV12-4 and TRBJ2-1; TRBD2 matches at 10 bases. The CDR3 runs to 15 residues.

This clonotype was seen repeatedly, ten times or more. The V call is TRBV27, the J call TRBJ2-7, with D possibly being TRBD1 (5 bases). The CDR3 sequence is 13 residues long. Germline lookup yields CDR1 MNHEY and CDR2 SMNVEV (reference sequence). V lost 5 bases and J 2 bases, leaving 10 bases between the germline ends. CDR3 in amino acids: CASSALRAYEQYF. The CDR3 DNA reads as TGTGCCAGCAGTGCCCTCAGGGCCTACGAGCAGTACTTC.

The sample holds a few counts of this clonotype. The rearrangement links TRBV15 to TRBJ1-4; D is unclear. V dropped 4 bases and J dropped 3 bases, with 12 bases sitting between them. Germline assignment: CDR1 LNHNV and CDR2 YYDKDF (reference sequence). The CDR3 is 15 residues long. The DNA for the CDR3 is TGTGCCACCAGCACCGAGACTTTCTCTAATGAAAAACTGTTTTTT. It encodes CATSTETFSNEKLFF.

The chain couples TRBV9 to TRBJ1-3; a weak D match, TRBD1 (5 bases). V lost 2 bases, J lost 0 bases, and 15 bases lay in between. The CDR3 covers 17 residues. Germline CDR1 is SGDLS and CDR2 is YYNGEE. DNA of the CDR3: TGTGCCAGCAGCGTCGGCTCAGGGCGAAACTCTGGAAACACCATATATTTT. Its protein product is CASSVGSGRNSGNTIYF.

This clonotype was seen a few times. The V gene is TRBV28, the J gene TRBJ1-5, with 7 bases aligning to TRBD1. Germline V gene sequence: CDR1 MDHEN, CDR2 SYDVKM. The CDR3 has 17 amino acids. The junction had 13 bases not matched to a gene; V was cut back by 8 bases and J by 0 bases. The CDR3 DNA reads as TGTGCCAGCCCCCCAGGGGGTACCCTTTATAGCAATCAGCCCCAGCATTTT. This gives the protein CASPPGGTLYSNQPQHF.

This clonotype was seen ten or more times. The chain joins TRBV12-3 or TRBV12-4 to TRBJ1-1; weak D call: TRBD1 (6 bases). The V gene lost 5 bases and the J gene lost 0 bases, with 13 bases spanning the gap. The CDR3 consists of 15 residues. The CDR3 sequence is CASSQDSTLNTEAFF. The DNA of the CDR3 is TGTGCCAGCAGTCAGGACAGCACGCTGAACACTGAAGCTTTCTTT.

CDR3 region: CASSYFAGVVDTQYF. CDR3 nucleotides: TGTGCCAGCAGTTACTTTGCGGGAGTCGTAGATACGCAGTATTTT. The chain is built from TRBV6-2 or TRBV6-3 and TRBJ2-3; 7 positions agree with TRBD2. The CDR3 is 15 residues long. Germline trimming cut 1 base from V and 5 bases from J; bases unmatched to any gene: 6. Looked up from germline, CDR1 is MNHEY and CDR2 is SVGEGT.